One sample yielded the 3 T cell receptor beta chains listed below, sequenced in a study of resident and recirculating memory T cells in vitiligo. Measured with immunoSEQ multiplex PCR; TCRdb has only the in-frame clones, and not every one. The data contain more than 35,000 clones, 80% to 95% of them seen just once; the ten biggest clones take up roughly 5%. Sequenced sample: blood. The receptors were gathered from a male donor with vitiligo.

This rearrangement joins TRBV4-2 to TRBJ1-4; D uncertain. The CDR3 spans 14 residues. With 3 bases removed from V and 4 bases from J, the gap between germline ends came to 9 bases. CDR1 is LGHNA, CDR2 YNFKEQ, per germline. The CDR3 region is CASSHSQNNEKLFF. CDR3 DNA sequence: TGTGCCAGCAGCCACTCACAGAATAATGAAAAACTGTTTTTT.

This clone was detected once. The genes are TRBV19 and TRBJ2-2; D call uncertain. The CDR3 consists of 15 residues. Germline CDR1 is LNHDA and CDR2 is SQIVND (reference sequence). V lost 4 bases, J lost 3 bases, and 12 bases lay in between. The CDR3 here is CASSTLLQHTGELFF. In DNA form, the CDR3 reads TGTGCCAGTAGTACACTACTGCAACACACCGGGGAGCTGTTTTTT.

The CDR3 nucleotides read TGTGCCAGCAGTCGTTCAGGCGTTAGAACCGACTACACCTTC. Amino acids: CASSRSGVRTDYTF. The chain combines TRBV6-5 with TRBJ1-2; unclear D gene. The CDR3 totals 14 residues. V gave up 5 bases and J gave up 10 bases, with 20 bases separating them. Looked up from germline, CDR1 is MNHEY and CDR2 is SVGAGI.